The 21 T cell receptor beta chains listed next were all sequenced from one sample in a study of CD8+CD57+ T cells in acquired aplastic anemia. TCR beta VDJ combinations and CDR3 sequences were profiled from genomic DNA. In TCRdb, the reads were re-called with MiXCR into one record per CDR3 protein. The table shows around 400,000 distinct CDR3 sequences, with 65% to 80% occurring only once. The sample taken for sequencing was sorted CD4+, CD8+, or CD8+CD57+ T cells (not recorded which) from PBMCs. Source of these receptors: a human donor in good health, serving as a control.

The chain uses TRBV19 and TRBJ1-6, with D perhaps matching TRBD1 (5 bases). CDR1 and CDR2 from the germline V gene are LNHDA and SQIVND (reference sequence). With 3 bases removed from V and 13 bases from J, the gap between germline ends came to 13 bases. The CDR3 runs 13 residues. The CDR3 spells CASSISGMNPLHF. The CDR3 DNA follows: TGTGCCAGTAGTATTTCAGGGATGAACCCCCTCCACTTT.

The chain links TRBV9 to TRBJ2-2; D not resolved. The CDR3 covers 15 residues. Germline V CDR1 and CDR2: SGDLS, YYNGEE. V was pared by 2 bases and J by 7 bases, with 15 bases between. The CDR3 region is CASSVSGLVYGELFF. The CDR3 bases are TGTGCCAGCAGCGTCTCGGGCCTAGTCTACGGGGAGCTGTTTTTT.

This clonotype has ten or more counts. The chain is built from TRBV3-1 and TRBJ2-7; possible D gene TRBD1, 6 bases. The CDR3 has 16 amino acids. Looked up from germline, CDR1 is LGHDT and CDR2 is YNNKEL (reference sequence). Deletions cut 3 bases from V and 1 base from J, with 16 bases between. The chain's CDR3 is CASSQITGQGSYEQYF. In DNA form, the CDR3 reads TGTGCCAGCAGCCAGATCACAGGGCAGGGTTCCTACGAGCAGTACTTC.

The CDR3 loop reads CASSFRGGTYEQYF. CDR3 in DNA: TGTGCCAGCAGTTTTAGGGGGGGGACCTACGAGCAGTACTTC. The chain is built from TRBV12-3 or TRBV12-4 and TRBJ2-7, with D maybe TRBD2 (7 bases). The CDR3 covers 14 residues. Trimming cost V 3 bases and J 2 bases, with 11 bases left between them.

This clonotype showed up many times. This chain uses TRBV18 with TRBJ1-4; TRBD1 is a possible D gene (5 bases). The germline CDR1 and CDR2 sequences are KGHSH and LQKENI. CDR3 size: 15 residues. V dropped 3 bases and J dropped 8 bases, with 16 bases sitting between them. CDR3 coding DNA: TGTGCCAGCTCACCGCTCGCAGGGAAGATGGAAAAACTGTTTTTT. It yields the protein CASSPLAGKMEKLFF.

As for this clonotype: The conserved final phenylalanine or tryptophan is absent from the CDR3, which likely points to a read error. The chain is built from TRBV3-1 and TRBJ2-1; TRBD2 matches at 9 bases. V was clipped by 4 bases and J by 10 bases; unmatched bases: 2. The germline gives CDR1 LGHDT, CDR2 YNNKEL (reference sequence). The CDR3 has 12 amino acids. The CDR3 DNA reads TGTGCCAGCAGCCGTCTAGCGGGGGAGCAGTTCATC. Protein: CASSRLAGEQFI.

This clonotype was observed a few times. This likely comes from a read error, as the CDR3 has no conserved phenylalanine or tryptophan at its end. The limits of the CDR3 on the DNA are not certain, so only TCRdb's listed CDR3 is given. The V and J genes are TRBV7-2 and TRBJ1-2. The germline V gene has CDR1 SGHTA and CDR2 FQGNSA. The CDR3 sequence runs 13 residues, both termini included. The CDR3 region is CASSASWGSSYEQ.

CDR3 region: CASSLAKRGNEAFF. DNA of the CDR3: TGCGCCAGCAGCTTGGCTAAAAGAGGGAATGAAGCTTTCTTT. The gene calls are TRBV5-1 and TRBJ1-1; D remains ambiguous. CDR3 length equals 14 residues. The germline gives CDR1 SGHRS, CDR2 YFSETQ. V lost 0 bases and J 7 bases, leaving 13 bases between the germline ends.

J is TRBJ1-5 and V is TRBV7-9; a weak D match, TRBD1 (5 bases). The CDR3 totals 13 residues. Germline values: CDR1 SEHNR, CDR2 FQNEAQ (reference sequence). V lost 3 bases and J 7 bases, leaving 10 bases between the germline ends. CDR3 in DNA: TGTGCCAGCAGCTTGGACGGGGGGCAGCCCCAGCATTTT. Protein sequence: CASSLDGGQPQHF.

J is TRBJ2-1 and V is TRBV7-3; maybe TRBD2 (6 bases). Looked up from germline, CDR1 is SGHTA and CDR2 is FQGTGA. This CDR3 is 14 amino acids long. Trimming removed 2 bases at V and 6 bases at J, with 11 bases between. The CDR3 DNA is TGTGCCAGCAGCTTAGGATTCGGGGGCAATGAGCAGTTCTTC. Amino acids: CASSLGFGGNEQFF.

This clonotype has just a few counts. The chain carries TRBV5-6 and TRBJ1-2; perhaps TRBD1 as D (6 bases). The length of the CDR3 is 17 residues. CDR1 SGHDT and CDR2 YYEEEE come from the germline V gene. Trimming left V 4 bases short and J 8 bases short, with 27 bases between. CDR3 in amino acids: CASSPRTRGGYLEGYTF. CDR3 sequence (DNA): TGTGCCAGCAGCCCACGAACTCGAGGGGGGTATTTAGAGGGCTACACCTTC.

This clonotype was detected a few times. One base away lies a much larger clone, so this may be a sequencing read error. Because the CDR3 is missing its conserved closing phenylalanine or tryptophan, this is likely a read error. V and J are TRBV20-1 and TRBJ1-1; D unresolved. The germline CDR1 and CDR2 sequences are DFQATT and SNEGSKA (reference sequence). The CDR3 contains 12 residues. V lost 5 bases and J 4 bases, leaving 11 bases between the germline ends. In DNA form, the CDR3 reads TGCAGTGCTCAAAGACGGTCCACTGAAGCTTTCCTT. Its translation is CSAQRRSTEAFL.

With respect to this clonotype: A single base separates this from a much larger clone, so it may be a read error. The CDR3 does not end in the conserved phenylalanine or tryptophan, so this is likely a read error. The V gene is TRBV29-1, the J gene TRBJ1-3; maybe TRBD1 (5 bases). Per germline, CDR1 SQVTM and CDR2 ANQGSEA. This CDR3 spans 12 amino acids. With 7 bases removed from V and 3 bases from J, the gap between germline ends came to 10 bases. CDR3 region: CSAGEVGNTIYS. CDR3 coding DNA: TGCAGCGCGGGGGAGGTTGGAAACACCATATATTCT.

This sequence joins TRBV6-5 and TRBJ2-3; maybe TRBD2 (7 bases). V was trimmed by 4 bases and J by 9 bases, leaving 17 bases between them. CDR3 length: 14 amino acids. Germline CDR1 is MNHEY and CDR2 is SVGAGI. This chain's CDR3 is CASSSLTGGATQYF. DNA of the CDR3: TGTGCCAGCAGTTCCCTAACGGGGGGCGCGACGCAGTATTTT.

The chain combines TRBV7-2 with TRBJ1-5; D gene uncertain. With 5 bases removed from V and 3 bases from J, the gap between germline ends came to 11 bases. Germline V gene data show CDR1 as SGHTA and CDR2 as FQGNSA. The length of the CDR3 is 14 residues. CDR3 nucleotide sequence: TGTGCCAGCAGCGGAGGCGGGTACAATCAGCCCCAGCATTTT. Protein: CASSGGGYNQPQHF.

With regard to this clonotype: The CDR3 does not close with the conserved phenylalanine or tryptophan, likely indicating a read error. The limits of the CDR3 on the DNA are not certain, so only TCRdb's listed CDR3 is given. V usage is TRBV25-1 and J usage is TRBJ1-2; no DNA check was done on the table's D call, TRBD1. The length of the CDR3 is 10 amino acids, counting both ends. Germline V gene data show CDR1 as MGHDK and CDR2 as SYGVNS. This CDR3 is CASSLQGVNL.

This clonotype occurred once. The chain has TRBV7-6 and TRBJ2-3; 8 bases are a match to TRBD1. J lost 15 bases, V lost 5 bases, and 19 bases had no gene match. The CDR3 runs 15 residues. Germline CDR1 and CDR2: SGHVS and FNYEAQ. The CDR3 loop reads CASSQVGTGGSPHYF. CDR3 DNA: TGTGCCAGCAGCCAAGTAGGGACAGGAGGTTCACCCCACTATTTT.

This clonotype was detected only a few times. This may arise from a read error, as a much more abundant clone is one base away. V gene TRBV4-2 combines with J gene TRBJ1-2, with D unresolved. Germline CDR1 reads LGHNA; CDR2 reads YNFKEQ. The CDR3 sequence is 13 residues long. The CDR3 protein is CVSSQEPGYGYTF. The DNA for the CDR3 is TGTGTCAGCAGCCAAGAACCGGGATATGGCTACACCTTC.

This chain uses TRBV20-1 with TRBJ2-7, with D maybe TRBD2 (6 bases). Trimming shortened V by 1 base and J by 6 bases, and 13 bases separated the two germline ends. The CDR3 runs 13 residues. Germline V CDR1 and CDR2: DFQATT, SNEGSKA (reference sequence). Here the CDR3 DNA reads TGCAGTGCTAGAGGCCCTGGGACTGGCGAGCAGTACGTC. Its protein product is CSARGPGTGEQYV.

There are a few counts of this clonotype. The CDR3 DNA reads TGCGCCAGCAGCTTGACGGCTAGCTCCTACGAGCAGTACTTC. Translation gives CASSLTASSYEQYF. The V call is TRBV5-1, the J call TRBJ2-7; D unresolved. The ends were cut back, 1 base at V and 0 bases at J, with 8 bases in the middle. CDR3 size: 14 residues. Looked up from germline, CDR1 is SGHRS and CDR2 is YFSETQ. Full variable domain (missing parts from reference TRBV5-1 and TRBJ2-7): KAGVTQTPRYLIKTRGQQVTLSCSPISGHRSVSWYQQTPGQGLQFLFEYFSETQRNKGNFPGRFSGRQFSNSRSEMNVSTLELGDSALYLCASSLTASSYEQYFGPGTRLTVT.

In regard to this clonotype: A junction end diverges from the germline sequence, so it may reflect a read error. The chain employs TRBV10-3 and TRBJ1-6; D perhaps matches TRBD1 (6 bases). The CDR3 totals 13 residues. The germline V gene encodes CDR1 ENHRY and CDR2 SYGVKD. The CDR3, as DNA: TGTGCCATCAGCGAGGGGGGGGATTCCCCCGCTTACTTT. Its translation: CAISEGGDSPAYF.